This T cell receptor beta chain originates from a study of blood T cell repertoires in COVID-19. Study-level information: The cDNA or gDNA used as material had been derived from T cells, B-cell-depleted T cells, or PBMCs.

V was pared by 3 bases and J by 3 bases, with 4 bases of the junction left unmatched. In germline, CDR1 is SGHRS, CDR2 YFSETQ. The CDR3 contains 14 residues. Clones were read by immunoSEQ multiplex PCR, and TCRdb kept only the in-frame ones, dropping some. The sample includes roughly 200,000 clones, roughly 85% of them seen just once. Source material: PBMCs or T cells enriched from blood (not recorded which). The receptor was isolated from a man aged 35-49 years who had recovered from COVID-19. The V and J genes are TRBV5-1 and TRBJ2-7, with 9 bases aligning to TRBD1. The CDR3 DNA follows: TGCGCCAGCAGCTACGGGACAGGGAACTACGAGCAGTACTTC. Translating it yields CASSYGTGNYEQYF.